This TCR beta chain is drawn from a study of regulatory and conventional T cells in RAG deficiency. In the case of this clone: A read error may account for a junction end that differs from germline.

Sequencing used immunoSEQ multiplex PCR; TCRdb keeps in-frame clones, though not all of them. Of under 35,000 clones detected, approximately 90% appear once; the ten largest clones hold 5.4%. This CDR3 is 15 amino acids long. From germline, CDR1 is SSHAT and CDR2 FNYEAQ (reference sequence). This sample was also put to use in a study of regulatory T cells. Turning to that study: Amplification used 52 TRBV primers and 13 TRBJ primers.

The TCR originated in a human donor in good health. V is TRBV7-7 and J is TRBJ2-1, with a tentative D call TRBD2 (5 bases). The material sequenced was CD8+ T cells sorted from blood. DNA of the CDR3: TGTGCTAGCAGCTTAAATAGCGAAAAGTACAATGAGCAGATCTTC. Its translation is CASSLNSEKYNEQIF.